The T cell receptor (beta chain) described here comes from a study of blood T cells in healthy people across ages. With V trimmed by 6 bases and J by 5 bases, 8 bases remained unmatched. The CDR3 has 14 residues. Germline values: CDR1 MNHEY, CDR2 SVGAGI. This clonotype was recorded a few times. Primed by a sample-barcoded 5' primer and a J-beta primer mix, a second PCR proceeded for 7 to 11 cycles. Each CDR3 protein gets one entry after TCRdb re-called the 5' RACE reads with MiXCR. The data contain more than 550,000 distinct CDR3 sequences, about 20% of them singletons. The chain joins TRBV6-5 to TRBJ1-1; 8 nucleotides line up with TRBD1. This TCR was recovered from a man aged 70 or older in good health. Sequenced material: blood. The DNA for the CDR3 is TGTGCCAGCAGACCCGACAGGGGAGGGACTGAAGCTTTCTTT. It encodes CASRPDRGGTEAFF.